Below, 32 T cell receptor beta chains from the same sample are listed, as sequenced in a study of blood T cell repertoires in COVID-19. TCRdb keeps only in-frame clones here, not all; method: immunoSEQ multiplex PCR. The repertoire holds 60,000 or so clones, with 90% as singletons. Sequenced input: peripheral blood. These receptor sequences come from a human donor with active COVID-19. The donor label of this sample is uncertain.

This clone was counted a single time. This rearrangement joins TRBV7-6 to TRBJ1-5, with 10 positions matching TRBD1. The CDR3 has 15 residues. With 3 bases clipped from V and 6 bases from J, the junction kept 5 bases outside the gene matches. CDR1 is SGHVS, CDR2 FNYEAQ, per germline. The CDR3 nucleotides are TGTGCCAGCAGCTTGGGGACAGGGGAGGGTCAGCCCCAGCATTTT. This sequence encodes CASSLGTGEGQPQHF.

This clone came up once. The chain links TRBV5-1 to TRBJ1-1; D is unclear. This CDR3 has 14 residues. Trimming took off 0 bases at V and 4 bases at J, with 10 bases between the two ends. CDR1 SGHRS and CDR2 YFSETQ come from the germline V gene. This chain's CDR3 is CASSLGASPTEAFF. The CDR3 DNA sequence: TGCGCCAGCAGCTTGGGAGCATCTCCCACTGAAGCTTTCTTT. Drawing the rest from reference TRBV5-1 and TRBJ1-1, the complete variable domain is KAGVTQTPRYLIKTRGQQVTLSCSPISGHRSVSWYQQTPGQGLQFLFEYFSETQRNKGNFPGRFSGRQFSNSRSEMNVSTLELGDSALYLCASSLGASPTEAFFGQGTRLTVV.

The sample holds one count of this clone. The chain couples TRBV7-8 to TRBJ2-7; possibly TRBD1 for D (6 bases). The CDR3 covers 14 residues. Germline-derived CDR1 and CDR2 are SGHVS and FQNEAQ. Trimming removed 5 bases from V and 5 bases from J, with 16 bases in between. The CDR3, as DNA: TGTGCCAGCAGCCCCCAAGGGGGAATCCACGAGCAGTACGTC. It translates to CASSPQGGIHEQYV.

DNA for the CDR3: TGTGCCAGCAGTTTAAACGCGGGTTCCTACGAGCAGTACTTC. Residues: CASSLNAGSYEQYF. V is TRBV28 and J is TRBJ2-7; D may be TRBD2 (5 bases). This CDR3 region has 14 residues. The germline CDR1 and CDR2 sequences are MDHEN and SYDVKM. V was clipped by 2 bases and J by 1 base, with 9 bases between them.

This clone is deemed medium-sized (0.01 to 0.1%). V gene TRBV5-4 combines with J gene TRBJ1-1; a weak D match, TRBD1 (5 bases). This CDR3 has 11 amino acids. Germline V lookup: CDR1 SGHNT, CDR2 YYREEE (reference sequence). V gave up 4 bases and J gave up 10 bases, with 11 bases separating them. The CDR3 is CASSAQGIAFF. The CDR3 bases are TGTGCCAGCAGCGCGCAGGGTATAGCTTTCTTT.

The gene calls are TRBV29-1 and TRBJ2-1, with a tentative D call TRBD1 (6 bases). The CDR3 sequence is 9 residues long. Germline V gene data show CDR1 as SQVTM and CDR2 as ANQGSEA. With 7 bases removed from V and 10 bases from J, the gap between germline ends came to 8 bases. DNA of the CDR3: TGCAGCGGCGGACAGGAGCAGTTCTTC. Encoded protein: CSGGQEQFF.

The rearrangement links TRBV11-1 to TRBJ2-3; 12 positions agree with TRBD2. The CDR3 loop spans 16 amino acids. Germline V lookup: CDR1 SGHAT, CDR2 FQDESV (reference sequence). V was clipped by 4 bases and J by 1 base; unmatched bases: 3. The CDR3 spells CASSSRTSGGTDTQYF. Written as DNA, the CDR3 is TGTGCCAGCAGCTCCCGGACTAGCGGGGGCACAGATACGCAGTATTTT.

The chain is built from TRBV27 and TRBJ1-5, with 9 bases lining up with TRBD1. V lost 5 bases and J lost 6; bases outside the gene matches: 5. The length of the CDR3 is 14 residues. Looked up from germline, CDR1 is MNHEY and CDR2 is SMNVEV (reference sequence). CDR3 sequence (DNA): TGTGCCAGCAGTCCGGACAGGGGTGGTCAGCCCCAGCATTTT. As protein: CASSPDRGGQPQHF.

This chain joins TRBV2 and TRBJ1-1, with 8 bases matching TRBD1. CDR1 and CDR2 (germline): SNHLY, FYNNEI. Unmatched junction bases numbered 2, after V lost 6 bases and J lost 5 bases. This CDR3 is 12 amino acids long. In nucleotides, the CDR3 is TGTGCCAGCAGAGGGGACAGGACTGAAGCTTTCTTT. Translating gives CASRGDRTEAFF.

This clone was picked up a small number of times. The CDR3 protein is CASSVGQALSYEQYF. The CDR3 nucleotides read TGTGCCAGTAGTGTAGGACAGGCACTCTCCTACGAGCAGTACTTC. V and J are TRBV19 and TRBJ2-7, with 7 positions matching TRBD1. The junction had 7 bases not matched to a gene; V was cut back by 5 bases and J by 0 bases. CDR3 length: 15 residues. Germline V gene data show CDR1 as LNHDA and CDR2 as SQIVND (reference sequence).

This clone has only a few counts. This rearrangement joins TRBV5-1 to TRBJ1-2, with D unclear. V lost 1 base to trimming and J lost 2 bases, with 12 bases between them. Germline-derived CDR1 and CDR2 are SGHRS and YFSETQ. The CDR3 extends over 15 amino acids. This CDR3 is CASSLRSTVNYGYTF. CDR3 DNA: TGCGCCAGCAGCTTGAGGTCCACAGTCAACTATGGCTACACCTTC.

The V and J genes are TRBV7-8 and TRBJ2-7; D not certain. CDR3 length: 15 amino acids. The germline V and J ends were trimmed by 3 bases and 5 bases, with 17 bases remaining between them. Germline V gives CDR1 SGHVS, CDR2 FQNEAQ. CDR3 loop: CASSFASFLFDEQYF. Here the CDR3 DNA reads TGTGCCAGCAGCTTCGCTAGTTTTCTGTTCGACGAGCAGTACTTC.

The chain uses TRBV28 and TRBJ1-4; D might be TRBD1 (5 bases). Germline V gene data show CDR1 as MDHEN and CDR2 as SYDVKM. Between the trimmed V and J ends, which lost 5 bases and 0 bases, there was a span of 10 bases. This CDR3 comprises 15 residues. CDR3 bases: TGTGCCAGCAGTCCCCCGACAGCAACTAATGAAAAACTGTTTTTT. This translates into CASSPPTATNEKLFF.

This sequence joins TRBV27 and TRBJ2-7; no clear D gene. Germline-derived CDR1 and CDR2 are MNHEY and SMNVEV (reference sequence). Trimming removed 5 bases at V and 0 bases at J, with 14 bases between. CDR3 size: 15 residues. The DNA of the CDR3 is TGTGCCAGCAGTCCCCTAAGCGTGCTCTCCTACGAGCAGTACTTC. Encoded protein: CASSPLSVLSYEQYF.

This rearrangement joins TRBV5-1 to TRBJ1-2; 10 nucleotides align to TRBD1. V lost 6 bases and J lost 7; bases outside the gene matches: 9. This CDR3 contains 14 residues. Germline V CDR1 and CDR2: SGHRS, YFSETQ. CDR3: CASNPGQGLSGYTF. CDR3 DNA sequence: TGCGCCAGCAATCCGGGACAGGGGTTATCTGGCTACACCTTC. The complete variable domain, with remaining parts taken from reference TRBV5-1 and TRBJ1-2, reads KAGVTQTPRYLIKTRGQQVTLSCSPISGHRSVSWYQQTPGQGLQFLFEYFSETQRNKGNFPGRFSGRQFSNSRSEMNVSTLELGDSALYLCASNPGQGLSGYTFGSGTRLTVV.

The chain employs TRBV3-1 (or the pseudogene TRBV3-2) and TRBJ1-4; maybe TRBD1 (6 bases). Trimming removed 5 bases from V and 4 bases from J, with 14 bases in between. The CDR3 totals 15 residues. Germline lookup yields CDR1 LGHDT and CDR2 YNNKEL (reference sequence). CDR3 DNA sequence: TGTGCCAGCAGCACCACAGGGCTGAGTAATGAAAAACTGTTTTTT. It codes for CASSTTGLSNEKLFF.

This clone was observed a handful of times. The same CDR3 also results from other DNA sequences found in this sample. The chain has TRBV6-2 or TRBV6-3 and TRBJ1-5, with TRBD1 as a possible D gene (5 bases). Trimming left V 3 bases short and J 4 bases short, with 7 bases between. The CDR3 covers 13 residues. Per the germline V gene, CDR1 is MNHEY and CDR2 is SVGEGT. CDR3 residues: CASSYGGNQPQHF. DNA of the CDR3: TGTGCCAGCAGTTATGGGGGGAATCAGCCCCAGCATTTT.

The chain combines TRBV9 with TRBJ2-7; D is possibly TRBD1 (6 bases). Trimming took 6 bases from V and 3 from J, leaving 22 bases between them. Germline V gives CDR1 SGDLS, CDR2 YYNGEE. The CDR3 has 16 residues. The CDR3 nucleotides read TGTGCCAGCACCCAGGGGTCGGCAGGTCAGCTCTACGAGCAGTACGTC. It specifies CASTQGSAGQLYEQYV.

V is TRBV30 and J is TRBJ2-3, with 8 nucleotides matching TRBD1. The CDR3 has 14 amino acids. Germline lookup yields CDR1 GTSNPN and CDR2 SVGIG (reference sequence). J lost 6 bases, V lost 0 bases, and 5 bases had no gene match. The CDR3 DNA reads TGTGCCTGGAGTGTACGGGACAGGCCCGATACGCAGTATTTT. Translating it yields CAWSVRDRPDTQYF.

This clone showed up just once. The rearrangement joins TRBV6-6 to TRBJ1-5; 10 nucleotides align to TRBD1. This CDR3 has 14 residues. The junction had 6 bases not matched to a gene; V was cut back by 7 bases and J by 6 bases. Germline assignment: CDR1 MNHNY and CDR2 SVGAGI (reference sequence). DNA of the CDR3: TGTGCCAGCACTGCGACAGGGGGCTTTCAGCCCCAGCATTTT. It yields the protein CASTATGGFQPQHF.

This sequence joins TRBV2 and TRBJ1-5; 11 bases agree with TRBD1. This CDR3 region has 16 residues. The junction had 5 bases not matched to a gene; V was cut back by 5 bases and J by 2 bases. Germline CDR1 reads SNHLY; CDR2 reads FYNNEI. In DNA, the CDR3 is TGTGCCAGCAGTTGGACAGGGGGCGCCGGCAATCAGCCCCAGCATTTT. Protein product: CASSWTGGAGNQPQHF.

The rearrangement joins TRBV6-6 to TRBJ2-4; the match to TRBD2 covers 14 bases. The CDR3 has 14 residues. The germline gives CDR1 MNHNY, CDR2 SVGAGI (reference sequence). With V trimmed by 5 bases and J by 11 bases, 5 bases remained unmatched. CDR3 protein: CASSPTSGGAVQYF. In nucleotides, the CDR3 is TGTGCCAGCAGTCCGACTAGCGGGGGGGCAGTTCAGTACTTC.

The chain is built from TRBV15 and TRBJ2-7; TRBD1 matches at 8 bases. CDR1 is LNHNV and CDR2 is YYDKDF in the germline V gene (reference sequence). The CDR3 consists of 14 residues. The V and J ends lost 7 bases and 5 bases, in that order; junction bases with no gene match: 10. The CDR3 spells CATTTDQGANEQYF. CDR3 nucleotides: TGTGCCACCACCACTGACCAGGGGGCGAACGAGCAGTACTTC. Looking up the rest from reference TRBV15 and TRBJ2-7 gives the full variable domain: DAMVIQNPRYQVTQFGKPVTLSCSQTLNHNVMYWYQQKSSQAPKLLFHYYDKDFNNEADTPDNFQSRRPNTSFCFLDIRSPGLGDTAMYLCATTTDQGANEQYFGPGTRLTVT.

The chain joins TRBV6-5 to TRBJ2-1, with 10 nucleotides matching TRBD2. CDR3 length equals 15 residues. J lost 8 bases, V lost 2 bases, and 6 bases had no gene match. Per germline, CDR1 MNHEY and CDR2 SVGAGI. CDR3 coding DNA: TGTGCCAGCAGTTACGTAGCGGGAGGATGGGATGAGCAGTTCTTC. It encodes CASSYVAGGWDEQFF.

The chain employs TRBV11-2 and TRBJ1-1; 7 bases map to TRBD1. Germline values: CDR1 SGHAT, CDR2 FQNNGV. CDR3 length equals 12 residues. V lost 4 bases and J lost 6; bases outside the gene matches: 2. The CDR3: CASSWQGAEAFF. The CDR3, as DNA: TGTGCCAGCAGCTGGCAGGGGGCTGAAGCTTTCTTT.

This sequence joins TRBV19 and TRBJ1-5; no reliable D call. Germline V gives CDR1 LNHDA, CDR2 SQIVND (reference sequence). V was trimmed by 0 bases and J by 4 bases, leaving 10 bases between them. There are 15 residues in the CDR3. This CDR3 reads CASSIEATVNQPQHF. DNA for the CDR3: TGTGCCAGTAGTATAGAGGCCACAGTAAATCAGCCCCAGCATTTT.

The V call is TRBV27, the J call TRBJ1-4; 11 nucleotides match TRBD1. CDR1 is MNHEY, CDR2 SMNVEV, per germline (reference sequence). The J segment lost 6 bases and the V segment lost 0 bases, leaving 3 bases of the junction unmatched. CDR3 length: 16 amino acids. CDR3 amino acids: CASSLSGTGGYEKLFF. CDR3 DNA sequence: TGTGCCAGCAGTTTATCGGGGACAGGGGGATATGAAAAACTGTTTTTT.

The chain has TRBV6-2 or TRBV6-3 and TRBJ2-7; the match to TRBD1 covers 9 bases. The V segment lost 5 bases and the J segment 6 bases; nucleotides outside the gene matches: 2. This CDR3 has 12 residues. Germline loops: CDR1 MNHEY, CDR2 SVGEGT. This chain's CDR3 is CASSRQGGEQYF. The CDR3 nucleotides read TGTGCCAGCAGTCGACAGGGGGGCGAGCAGTACTTC.

The chain is built from TRBV29-1 and TRBJ1-4, with 8 bases that match TRBD1. Germline CDR1 SQVTM, CDR2 ANQGSEA. V lost 3 bases, J lost 5 bases, and 2 bases stayed unmatched. The length of the CDR3 is 13 residues. The CDR3 loop reads CSVETGANEKLFF. DNA for the CDR3: TGCAGCGTTGAGACAGGGGCAAATGAAAAACTGTTTTTT.

A remark on this clone: No DNA is shown, since the ends of the CDR3 on it are uncertain; the CDR3 is the one TCRdb lists. The chain employs TRBV2 and TRBJ2-3; the table calls TRBD1, which could not be checked here. Germline V CDR1 and CDR2: SNHLY, FYNNEI. The CDR3 is 18 residues long, ends included. The CDR3 reads CASSDHLWTRRRADTQYF.

The chain employs TRBV21-1 and TRBJ2-7; TRBD2 was called by the table and not checked on the DNA. TRBV21-1 is tagged as a pseudogene. CDR3 length: 15 residues. CDR3 protein: CASSKVGGDTYEQYV. The CDR3 region has the DNA TGTGCCAGCAGCAAAGTTGGGGGGGACACCTACGAGCAGTACGTC.

The rearrangement joins TRBV5-1 to TRBJ2-7; D remains unclear. The CDR3 spans 13 residues. Per the germline V gene, CDR1 is SGHRS and CDR2 is YFSETQ. V lost 0 bases and J lost 5, with 9 bases in between. The CDR3 spells CASSLGVNNEQYF. The CDR3 DNA sequence: TGCGCCAGCAGCTTGGGCGTAAATAACGAGCAGTACTTC.